This T cell receptor beta chain was identified in a study of control samples from healthy donors and cancer patients. Profiling relied on immunoSEQ multiplex PCR, and the TCRdb table lists in-frame clones only, not all of them. Among some 100,000 clones, over 60% were seen once, and the ten largest hold over 9.5%. There are 15 residues in the CDR3. Germline loops: CDR1 MNHEY, CDR2 SVGAGI. The J segment lost 5 bases and the V segment lost 2 bases, leaving 5 bases of the junction unmatched. Material: blood. V usage is TRBV6-5 and J usage is TRBJ1-2; 10 nucleotides match TRBD1. This TCR derives from a woman in her 30s in good health. The CDR3 is CASSYDPGQGYGYTF. CDR3 DNA sequence: TGTGCCAGCAGTTACGATCCGGGACAGGGGTATGGCTACACCTTC.